The source of this T cell receptor (beta chain) is a study of blood T cell repertoires in COVID-19. Germline-derived CDR1 and CDR2 are SGHVS and FQNEAQ. The CDR3 sequence is 14 residues long. V lost 5 bases to trimming and J lost 3 bases; unmatched junction nucleotides: 4. Some clones are missing from TCRdb's copy, which holds only in-frame ones; the method was immunoSEQ multiplex PCR. The sample holds approximately 150,000 clones, about four fifths seen once. Sequenced sample: peripheral blood. This rearrangement joins TRBV7-8 to TRBJ1-5, with 7 bases matching TRBD1. This sequence was found in a man aged 60-69 years with active or convalescent COVID-19. Here the CDR3 DNA reads TGTGCCAGCAGCCGACAGGGACTCAATCAGCCCCAGCATTTT. It codes for CASSRQGLNQPQHF.